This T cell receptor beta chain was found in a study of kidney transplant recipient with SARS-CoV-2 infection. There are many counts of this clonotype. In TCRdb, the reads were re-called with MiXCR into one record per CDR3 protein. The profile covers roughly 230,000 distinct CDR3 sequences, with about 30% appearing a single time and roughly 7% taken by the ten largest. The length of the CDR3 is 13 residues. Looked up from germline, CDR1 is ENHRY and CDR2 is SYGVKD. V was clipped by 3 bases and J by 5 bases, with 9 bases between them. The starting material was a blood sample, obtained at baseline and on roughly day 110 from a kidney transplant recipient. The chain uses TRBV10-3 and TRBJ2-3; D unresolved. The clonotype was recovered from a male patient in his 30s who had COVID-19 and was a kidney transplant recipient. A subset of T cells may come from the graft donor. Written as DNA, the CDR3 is TGTGCCATCAGTGACTATCTACAAGATACGCAGTATTTT. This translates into CAISDYLQDTQYF.